This T cell receptor beta chain was recorded in a study of T cell repertoires in cytomegalovirus infection. Study at large: Use of recently identified HLA-C-restricted and well-studied HLA-B-restricted CMV epitopes was part of the study. CMV infection together with matching HLA type was indicated by public TCR beta signatures. General observations from the study: It was HLA-C-restricted CMV-specific TCR beta clonotypes that dominated the response ex vivo. CMV carriers having the relevant HLA were flagged by cumulative public TCR beta family frequency.

This clonotype was observed once. Antigen specificity is unknown. V lost 1 base and J 4 bases, leaving 15 bases between the germline ends. The length of the CDR3 is 16 residues. From germline, CDR1 is SEHNR and CDR2 FQNEAQ (reference sequence). Via MiXCR, TCRdb re-called the reads, giving one row per CDR3 protein. The sample lists roughly 800,000 distinct CDR3 sequences; under 35% were seen once. The rearrangement links TRBV7-9 to TRBJ2-3; a possible D gene is TRBD1 (6 bases). This TCR came from a human donor in good health (CMV status not recorded). Some clones in this sample may be carry-over from other donors' samples. Sequences were derived from cultured CD8+ T cells from PBMCs, sampled from culture after CMV antigen stimulation. The CDR3 reads CASSLDTGRGPDTQYF. Here the CDR3 DNA reads TGTGCCAGCAGCTTAGATACAGGGCGCGGCCCAGATACGCAGTATTTT.